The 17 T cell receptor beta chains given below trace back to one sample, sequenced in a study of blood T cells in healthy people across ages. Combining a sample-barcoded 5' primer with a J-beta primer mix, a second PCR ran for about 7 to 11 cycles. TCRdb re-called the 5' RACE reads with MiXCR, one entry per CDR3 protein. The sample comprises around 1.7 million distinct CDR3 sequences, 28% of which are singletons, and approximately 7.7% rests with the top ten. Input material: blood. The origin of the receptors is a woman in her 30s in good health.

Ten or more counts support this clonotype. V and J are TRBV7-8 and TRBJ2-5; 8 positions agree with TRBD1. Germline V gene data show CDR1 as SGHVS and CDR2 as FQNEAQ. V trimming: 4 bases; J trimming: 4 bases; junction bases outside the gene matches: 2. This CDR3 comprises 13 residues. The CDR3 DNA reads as TGTGCCAGCAGCTGGACAGGGACAGAGACCCAGTACTTC. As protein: CASSWTGTETQYF.

As DNA, the CDR3 is TGTGCCAGCAGTTTTGATACGGGACGGGGGAACAATGAGCAGTTCTTC. It yields the protein CASSFDTGRGNNEQFF. This sequence joins TRBV27 and TRBJ2-1, with D perhaps TRBD2 (6 bases). The CDR3 contains 16 residues. Per germline, CDR1 MNHEY and CDR2 SMNVEV (reference sequence). V was pared by 3 bases and J by 5 bases, with 17 bases between.

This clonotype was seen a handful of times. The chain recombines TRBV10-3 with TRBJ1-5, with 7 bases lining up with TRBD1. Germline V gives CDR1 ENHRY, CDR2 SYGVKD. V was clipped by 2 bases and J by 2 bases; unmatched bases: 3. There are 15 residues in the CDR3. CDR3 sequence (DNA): TGTGCCATCAGTGAGGGCCAGGGGGGCAATCAGCCCCAGCATTTT. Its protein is CAISEGQGGNQPQHF.

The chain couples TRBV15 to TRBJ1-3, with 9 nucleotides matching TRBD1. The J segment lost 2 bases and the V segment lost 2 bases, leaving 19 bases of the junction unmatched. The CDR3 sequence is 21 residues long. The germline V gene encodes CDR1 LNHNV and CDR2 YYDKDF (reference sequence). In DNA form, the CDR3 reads TGTGCCACCAGCAGATTTGGGTGGGACAGGGACCAGAAAAACGCTGGAAACACCATATATTTT. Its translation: CATSRFGWDRDQKNAGNTIYF.

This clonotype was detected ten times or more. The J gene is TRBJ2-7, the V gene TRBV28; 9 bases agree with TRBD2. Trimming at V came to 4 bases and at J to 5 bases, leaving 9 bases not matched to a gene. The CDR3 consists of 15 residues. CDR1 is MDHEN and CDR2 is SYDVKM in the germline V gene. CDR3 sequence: CASSSRGGAFNEQYF. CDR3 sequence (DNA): TGTGCCAGCAGTTCTCGCGGGGGGGCGTTCAACGAGCAGTACTTC.

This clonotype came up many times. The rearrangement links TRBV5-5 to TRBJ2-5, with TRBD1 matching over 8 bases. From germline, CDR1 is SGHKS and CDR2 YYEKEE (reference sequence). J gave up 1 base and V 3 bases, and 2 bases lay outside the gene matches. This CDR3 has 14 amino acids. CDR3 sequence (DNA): TGTGCCAGCAGCTGGACAGGGTCCCAAGAGACCCAGTACTTC. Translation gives CASSWTGSQETQYF.

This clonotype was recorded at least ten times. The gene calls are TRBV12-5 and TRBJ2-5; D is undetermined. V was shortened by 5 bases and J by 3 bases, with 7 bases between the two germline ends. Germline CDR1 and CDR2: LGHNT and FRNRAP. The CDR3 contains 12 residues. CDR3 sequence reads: CASGPAKETQYF. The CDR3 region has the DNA TGTGCTAGTGGTCCCGCCAAAGAGACCCAGTACTTC.

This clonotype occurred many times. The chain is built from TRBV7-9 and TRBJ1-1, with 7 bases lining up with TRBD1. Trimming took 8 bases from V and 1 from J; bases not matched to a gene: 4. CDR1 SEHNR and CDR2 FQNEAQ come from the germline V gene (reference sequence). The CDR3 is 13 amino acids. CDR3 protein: CASLGTANTEAFF. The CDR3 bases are TGTGCCAGCTTAGGGACAGCGAACACTGAAGCTTTCTTT.

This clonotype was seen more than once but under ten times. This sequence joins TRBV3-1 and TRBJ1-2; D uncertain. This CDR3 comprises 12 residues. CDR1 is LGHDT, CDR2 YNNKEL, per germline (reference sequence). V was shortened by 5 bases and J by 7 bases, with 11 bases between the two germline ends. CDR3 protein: CASSGGRSGYTF. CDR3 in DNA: TGTGCCAGCAGCGGCGGAAGGAGTGGCTACACCTTC.

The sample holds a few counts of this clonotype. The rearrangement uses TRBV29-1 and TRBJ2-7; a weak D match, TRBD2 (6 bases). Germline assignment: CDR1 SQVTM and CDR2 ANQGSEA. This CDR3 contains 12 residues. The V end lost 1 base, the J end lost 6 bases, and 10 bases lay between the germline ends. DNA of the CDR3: TGCAGCGTTGAAGTAGGCGGGACCGAGCAGTACTTC. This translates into CSVEVGGTEQYF.

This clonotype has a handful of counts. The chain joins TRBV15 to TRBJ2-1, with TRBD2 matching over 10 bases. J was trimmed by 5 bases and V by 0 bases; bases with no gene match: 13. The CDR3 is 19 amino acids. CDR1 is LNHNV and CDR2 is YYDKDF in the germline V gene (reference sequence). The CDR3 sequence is CATSRDFGGGLAGDNEQFF. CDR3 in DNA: TGTGCCACCAGCAGAGATTTTGGGGGTGGGCTAGCGGGAGACAATGAGCAGTTCTTC.

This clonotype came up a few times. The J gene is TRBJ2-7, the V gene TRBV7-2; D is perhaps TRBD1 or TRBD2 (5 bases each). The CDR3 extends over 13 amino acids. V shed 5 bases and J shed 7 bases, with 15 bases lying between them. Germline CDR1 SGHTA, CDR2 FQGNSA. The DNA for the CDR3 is TGTGCCAGCAGCGGGGGACGCCTAGGGGAGCAGTACTTC. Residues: CASSGGRLGEQYF.

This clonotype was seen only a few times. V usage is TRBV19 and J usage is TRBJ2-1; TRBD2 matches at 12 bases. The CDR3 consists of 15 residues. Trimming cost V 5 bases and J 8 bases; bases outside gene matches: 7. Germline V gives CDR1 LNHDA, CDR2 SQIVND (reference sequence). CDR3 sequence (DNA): TGTGCCAGTAGTGTTACTAGCGGGAGGTGGGATGAGCAGTTCTTC. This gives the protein CASSVTSGRWDEQFF.

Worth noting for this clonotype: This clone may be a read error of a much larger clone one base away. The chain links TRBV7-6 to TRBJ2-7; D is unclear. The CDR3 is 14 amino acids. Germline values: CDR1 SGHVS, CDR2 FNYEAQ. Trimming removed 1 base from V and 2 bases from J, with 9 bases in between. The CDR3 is CASSLERNPYEQYF. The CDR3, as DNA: TGTGCCAGCAGCTTAGAACGGAACCCCTACGAGCAGTACTTC.

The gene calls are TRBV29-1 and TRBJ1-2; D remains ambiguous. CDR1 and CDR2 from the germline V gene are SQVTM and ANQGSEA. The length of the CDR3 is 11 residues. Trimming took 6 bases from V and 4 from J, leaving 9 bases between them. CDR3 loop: CSVSGVYGYTF. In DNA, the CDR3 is TGCAGCGTGTCGGGAGTCTATGGCTACACCTTC.

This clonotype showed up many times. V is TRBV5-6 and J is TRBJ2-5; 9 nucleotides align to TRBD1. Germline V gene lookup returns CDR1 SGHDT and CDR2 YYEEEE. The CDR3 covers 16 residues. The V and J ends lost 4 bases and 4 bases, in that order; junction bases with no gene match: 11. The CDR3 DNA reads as TGTGCCAGCAGCGTAAAATGGACAGGGGCGGGAGAGACCCAGTACTTC. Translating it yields CASSVKWTGAGETQYF.

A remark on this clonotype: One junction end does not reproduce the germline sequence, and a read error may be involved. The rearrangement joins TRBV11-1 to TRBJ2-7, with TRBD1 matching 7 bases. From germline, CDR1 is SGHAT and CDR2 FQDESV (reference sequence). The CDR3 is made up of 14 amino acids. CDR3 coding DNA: TGTGCCAGCAGCTTCCAAGGGACAGCTTACGTGCAGTACTTC. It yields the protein CASSFQGTAYVQYF.